Below, one TCR beta chain is given with its context. Its antigen remains unknown. This CDR3 comprises 13 residues. V lost 2 bases to trimming and J lost 4 bases, with 7 bases between them. Germline V gene lookup returns CDR1 KGHSH and CDR2 LQKENI. TCRdb's table, derived via immunoSEQ multiplex PCR, lists solely in-frame clones and lacks some. The data contain about 67,000 clones, approximately 87% of them singletons. This entry belongs to a study of OX40 agonist ivuxolimab in advanced cancers. Study details: Partial responses were seen in three patients, one with hepatocellular carcinoma and two with cutaneous melanoma.

Peripheral blood came from all dose cohorts at three timepoints. Whole-study findings and limits: Among expanded peripheral T cells, antigen specificity went undetermined. Some patients without response likewise showed low normalized clonal expansion.

The TCR originated in an adult with an advanced solid tumor such as melanoma, head and neck, liver or kidney cancer. The chain recombines TRBV18 with TRBJ2-3; maybe TRBD2 (5 bases). The sequencing used CD4+ or CD8+ T cells sorted from blood, collected in a trial of the OX40 agonist ivuxolimab. In nucleotides, the CDR3 is TGTGCCAGCTCACCAGAGGGAGCAGATACGCAGTATTTT. As protein: CASSPEGADTQYF.